One sample yielded the 26 T cell receptor beta chains listed below, sequenced in a study of OX40 agonist ivuxolimab in advanced cancers. Library construction relied on the immunoSEQ multiplex PCR assay. TCRdb stores this immuneACCESS table with in-frame sequences only. Part of the clones is absent; in the studies checked, under half of the shortfall reflects unresolved V genes, and no reason is known for the rest. The sample table records 60,000 to 85,000 clones; 87% of these occur just once. In total, the top ten clones hold approximately 0.54% of the sample. Source: CD4+ or CD8+ T cells sorted from blood, taken in a trial of the OX40 agonist ivuxolimab. The receptors stem from an adult with an advanced solid tumor such as melanoma, head and neck, liver or kidney cancer.

The chain is built from TRBV5-1 and TRBJ2-5; TRBD1 might be the D (6 bases). This CDR3 region has 14 residues. V lost 6 bases, J lost 5 bases, and 17 bases lay in between. Germline V gene data show CDR1 as SGHRS and CDR2 as YFSETQ. The chain's CDR3 is CASTTGPPGETQYF. CDR3 sequence (DNA): TGCGCCAGCACTACAGGGCCTCCTGGGGAGACCCAGTACTTC.

The DNA for the CDR3 is TGTGCCAGCAGCTTCTCGGGACGGATCTCTGGGGCCAACGTCCTGACTTTC. Translation: CASSFSGRISGANVLTF. The chain combines TRBV5-8 with TRBJ2-6; D may be TRBD1 or TRBD2 (5 bases each). The CDR3 spans 17 residues. V was shortened by 2 bases and J by 0 bases, with 12 bases between the two germline ends. The germline V gene has CDR1 SGHTS and CDR2 YDEGEE.

This clone is a singleton in its sample. The rearrangement links TRBV9 to TRBJ1-3; possible D gene TRBD1, 6 bases. The CDR3 runs to 15 residues. CDR1 is SGDLS and CDR2 is YYNGEE in the germline V gene. Trimming cost V 2 bases and J 1 base, with 10 bases left between them. CDR3 bases: TGTGCCAGCAGCGTCAGCCAGGGGTCTGGAAACACCATATATTTT. It codes for CASSVSQGSGNTIYF.

V usage is TRBV11-2 and J usage is TRBJ2-5; D not certain. The CDR3 contains 16 residues. The V end lost 4 bases, the J end lost 1 base, and 16 bases lay between the germline ends. Germline-derived CDR1 and CDR2 are SGHAT and FQNNGV. CDR3 nucleotides: TGTGCCAGCAGCTCTTTACACACATCCATCCAAGAGACCCAGTACTTC. Translating it yields CASSSLHTSIQETQYF.

This clone was observed a single time. The J gene is TRBJ2-3, the V gene TRBV5-6; 7 bases fit TRBD2. The J segment lost 5 bases and the V segment lost 5 bases, leaving 14 bases of the junction unmatched. Germline assignment: CDR1 SGHDT and CDR2 YYEEEE. The CDR3 covers 16 residues. CDR3 DNA sequence: TGTGCCAGCAGTTTAAGGTCGGGAGGTTTCGGAGATACGCAGTATTTT. It yields the protein CASSLRSGGFGDTQYF.

The chain has TRBV2 and TRBJ1-2; a possible D gene is TRBD1 (5 bases). The CDR3 is made up of 17 amino acids. V was pared by 8 bases and J by 1 base, with 23 bases between. CDR1 is SNHLY, CDR2 FYNNEI, per germline. The CDR3 DNA reads as TGTGCCAGCTCCCTAGGGAGGGTAGAGGGGATTAACTATGGCTACACCTTC. Protein: CASSLGRVEGINYGYTF.

This chain links TRBV2 with TRBJ2-3, with 7 bases aligning to TRBD2. The CDR3 is made up of 13 amino acids. The V gene end was trimmed by 7 bases and the J gene end by 5 bases; junction bases not matched to a gene: 6. The germline gives CDR1 SNHLY, CDR2 FYNNEI. The CDR3 region has the DNA TGTGCCAGCACGAGAGAGCGGGAAGATACGCAGTATTTT. Its protein product is CASTREREDTQYF.

V gene TRBV6-5 combines with J gene TRBJ2-1; D unresolved. This CDR3 contains 11 residues. Germline CDR1 reads MNHEY; CDR2 reads SVGAGI. Trimming removed 6 bases from V and 6 bases from J, with 6 bases in between. The CDR3 region is CASSRTNEQFF. The CDR3 DNA follows: TGTGCCAGCAGCCGAACCAATGAGCAGTTCTTC.

V and J are TRBV19 and TRBJ1-2; 8 bases fit TRBD1. The V gene end was trimmed by 5 bases and the J gene end by 0 bases; junction bases not matched to a gene: 5. In germline, CDR1 is LNHDA, CDR2 SQIVND (reference sequence). This CDR3 is 15 amino acids long. The CDR3: CASSGDRLANYGYTF. As DNA, the CDR3 is TGTGCCAGTAGTGGGGACAGGCTAGCTAACTATGGCTACACCTTC.

The chain employs TRBV2 and TRBJ1-2; 9 nucleotides agree with TRBD1. CDR3 length: 15 residues. The J segment lost 5 bases and the V segment lost 6 bases, leaving 10 bases of the junction unmatched. Germline CDR1 SNHLY, CDR2 FYNNEI. The CDR3 is CASRASTGGAYGYTF. As DNA, the CDR3 is TGTGCCAGCAGAGCCTCCACAGGGGGCGCATATGGCTACACCTTC.

A single count supports this clone. This chain connects TRBV6-5 to TRBJ1-1; D gene unclear. Trimming removed 3 bases from V and 1 base from J, with 12 bases in between. The CDR3 is made up of 15 amino acids. CDR1 and CDR2 from the germline V gene are MNHEY and SVGAGI. CDR3 region: CASSYLDRQNTEAFF. CDR3 DNA sequence: TGTGCCAGCAGTTATTTGGACCGACAGAACACTGAAGCTTTCTTT.

This chain links TRBV5-5 with TRBJ1-5; 10 nucleotides align to TRBD1. V dropped 3 bases and J dropped 6; count of bases not matched to a gene: 6. This CDR3 region has 15 residues. From germline, CDR1 is SGHKS and CDR2 YYEKEE (reference sequence). CDR3 DNA sequence: TGTGCCAGCAGCTCGGAGACAGGGGGCGGTCAGCCCCAGCATTTT. This translates into CASSSETGGGQPQHF.

The gene calls are TRBV4-2 and TRBJ1-2; D possibly corresponds to TRBD1 (6 bases). Trimming shortened V by 4 bases and J by 4 bases, and 16 bases separated the two germline ends. CDR3 length: 15 residues. The germline gives CDR1 LGHNA, CDR2 YNFKEQ. This CDR3 is CASSPQTGSSYGYTF. The DNA of the CDR3 is TGTGCCAGCAGCCCTCAGACAGGTTCCAGCTATGGCTACACCTTC.

Concerning this clone itself: Different DNA sequences within this sample yield the same CDR3. V and J are TRBV5-1 and TRBJ2-3; D is unclear. Germline V gene sequence: CDR1 SGHRS, CDR2 YFSETQ. The ends were cut back, 2 bases at V and 0 bases at J, with 1 base in the middle. The CDR3 is 12 amino acids. This CDR3 is CASSFSTDTQYF. As DNA, the CDR3 is TGCGCCAGCAGCTTTAGCACAGATACGCAGTATTTT.

The chain joins TRBV19 to TRBJ2-4; possibly TRBD1 or TRBD2 for D (6 bases each). The V end lost 3 bases, the J end lost 8 bases, and 14 bases lay between the germline ends. The CDR3 is 14 amino acids. The germline gives CDR1 LNHDA, CDR2 SQIVND (reference sequence). CDR3 coding DNA: TGTGCCAGTAGTATTGACAGGAGGGGGGACATTCAGTACTTC. Its translation: CASSIDRRGDIQYF.

This rearrangement joins TRBV19 to TRBJ1-6; D not resolved. Looked up from germline, CDR1 is LNHDA and CDR2 is SQIVND (reference sequence). The CDR3 has 17 residues. Deletions cut 1 base from V and 5 bases from J, with 15 bases between. CDR3 residues: CASSIGYSDTNNSPLHF. In DNA form, the CDR3 reads TGTGCCAGTAGTATAGGTTACAGCGACACCAATAATTCACCCCTCCACTTT.

The V gene is TRBV6-5, the J gene TRBJ2-7; D is possibly TRBD2 (6 bases). The germline V gene has CDR1 MNHEY and CDR2 SVGAGI. The CDR3 contains 13 residues. V lost 7 bases to trimming and J lost 6 bases, with 16 bases between them. CDR3 in amino acids: CASTGLGGREQYF. CDR3 DNA sequence: TGTGCCAGCACCGGCTTGGGGGGTCGCGAGCAGTACTTC.

This clone has a handful of counts. The rearrangement joins TRBV27 to TRBJ1-5; 8 bases align to TRBD1. The germline gives CDR1 MNHEY, CDR2 SMNVEV (reference sequence). After removal of 3 bases from V and 6 bases from J, the junction contained 1 base not matched to a gene. The CDR3 loop spans 13 amino acids. The CDR3 protein is CASSFDRGQPQHF. The CDR3 DNA reads TGTGCCAGCAGTTTCGACAGGGGTCAGCCCCAGCATTTT.

This clone was counted only a few times. Germline and junction disagree at one end, which may indicate a read error. The V call is TRBV29-1, the J call TRBJ2-1; 7 bases fit TRBD1. Looked up from germline, CDR1 is SQVTM and CDR2 is ANQGSEA. The CDR3 covers 14 residues. CDR3 nucleotide sequence: TGCAGCGTAGAAGGAGTAAGACAGGGCCATGAGCAGTTCTTC. As protein: CSVEGVRQGHEQFF.

The chain uses TRBV30 and TRBJ2-6; D unresolved. Germline CDR1 is GTSNPN and CDR2 is SVGIG (reference sequence). The CDR3 covers 14 residues. Trimming removed 0 bases at V and 0 bases at J, with 3 bases between. The CDR3 here is CAWSVPSGANVLTF. In DNA, the CDR3 is TGTGCCTGGAGTGTACCCTCTGGGGCCAACGTCCTGACTTTC.

The rearrangement links TRBV9 to TRBJ2-5; TRBD2 matches at 12 bases. This CDR3 has 17 residues. J gave up 1 base and V 4 bases, and 8 bases lay outside the gene matches. Germline values: CDR1 SGDLS, CDR2 YYNGEE. The CDR3 loop reads CASSRGGLAGFQETQYF. The CDR3 DNA follows: TGTGCCAGCAGCCGGGGGGGACTAGCGGGTTTCCAAGAGACCCAGTACTTC.

The chain carries TRBV27 and TRBJ2-2, with 7 bases that match TRBD2. The CDR3 loop spans 17 amino acids. V gave up 2 bases and J gave up 2 bases; unmatched junction bases: 8. Germline values: CDR1 MNHEY, CDR2 SMNVEV (reference sequence). The CDR3, as DNA: TGTGCCAGCAGTTTAGTCGGTGGCGGGAGAAACACCGGGGAGCTGTTTTTT. Its protein is CASSLVGGGRNTGELFF.

Of note for this clone: At the DNA level, this CDR3 is encoded by other sequences in the same sample as well. The chain combines TRBV5-1 with TRBJ2-7, with 7 bases that match TRBD1. The V and J ends lost 0 bases and 2 bases, in that order; junction bases with no gene match: 2. This CDR3 comprises 14 residues. Germline lookup yields CDR1 SGHRS and CDR2 YFSETQ. The CDR3 sequence is CASSLGQGPYEQYF. The CDR3 DNA sequence: TGCGCCAGCAGCTTGGGACAGGGCCCCTACGAGCAGTACTTC.

The rearrangement joins TRBV28 to TRBJ1-5; the D is unclear. The length of the CDR3 is 14 residues. The V and J ends lost 4 bases and 0 bases respectively, with 7 bases between them. Germline assignment: CDR1 MDHEN and CDR2 SYDVKM. The CDR3 nucleotides are TGTGCCAGCAGTTCACGGTATAGCAATCAGCCCCAGCATTTT. Translation gives CASSSRYSNQPQHF. The variable domain in full, with the rest retrieved from reference TRBV28 and TRBJ1-5, is DVKVTQSSRYLVKRTGEKVFLECVQDMDHENMFWYRQDPGLGLRLIYFSYDVKMKEKGDIPEGYSVSREKKERFSLILESASTNQTSMYLCASSSRYSNQPQHFGDGTRLSIL.

This clone was observed a few times. The gene calls are TRBV30 and TRBJ2-7; D unclear. The V end lost 0 bases, the J end lost 2 bases, and 11 bases lay between the germline ends. This CDR3 contains 14 residues. The germline V gene has CDR1 GTSNPN and CDR2 SVGIG (reference sequence). The CDR3 region is CAWSVTRAPYEQYF. DNA for the CDR3: TGTGCCTGGAGTGTAACCCGGGCCCCCTACGAGCAGTACTTC.

This chain joins TRBV20-1 and TRBJ2-1; D remains ambiguous. Trimming left V 5 bases short and J 7 bases short, with 9 bases between. Germline V lookup: CDR1 DFQATT, CDR2 SNEGSKA (reference sequence). The CDR3 extends over 11 amino acids. The CDR3 DNA follows: TGCAGTGCTTTTTCGAGGAATGAGCAGTTCTTC. This translates into CSAFSRNEQFF.